Below, 23 T cell receptor beta chains from the same sample are listed, as sequenced in a study of T cell repertoires in cytomegalovirus infection. No cognate antigen is known for these TCRs. TCRdb used MiXCR to reprocess the reads, holding one entry per CDR3 protein. This sample has 110,000 or so distinct CDR3 sequences, with under 35% found just once. The material was CD8+ T cells from cultured PBMCs, obtained from culture after CMV antigen stimulation. The source is a human donor in good health (CMV status not recorded). Some clones in this sample may be carry-over from other donors' samples.

The CDR3 spells CASSFYLTGQQITYEQYF. The CDR3, as DNA: TGTGCCAGCAGTTTCTACCTCACGGGACAGCAAATTACCTACGAGCAGTACTTC. The V and J genes are TRBV6-2 or TRBV6-3 and TRBJ2-7; 7 nucleotides match TRBD1. The ends lost 4 bases at V and 2 bases at J; junction bases unmatched: 17. This CDR3 region has 18 residues. From germline, CDR1 is MNHEY and CDR2 SVGEGT.

This clonotype was seen only a few times. The chain recombines TRBV7-8 with TRBJ2-5; the match to TRBD2 covers 15 bases. CDR3 length: 16 residues. Germline values: CDR1 SGHVS, CDR2 FQNEAQ. The ends lost 5 bases at V and 5 bases at J; junction bases unmatched: 6. The CDR3 DNA follows: TGTGCCAGCAGCCCCTGGACTAGCGGGGGGGGGGAGACCCAGTACTTC. It codes for CASSPWTSGGGETQYF.

This clonotype was counted a few times. The chain has TRBV7-2 and TRBJ2-3, with TRBD2 matching 12 bases. V shed 5 bases and J 2 bases; nucleotides not matched to a gene: 5. CDR3 length equals 16 residues. Germline V gene lookup returns CDR1 SGHTA and CDR2 FQGNSA. The CDR3 spells CASSLLAGGPTDTQYF. The CDR3 nucleotides read TGTGCCAGCAGCCTACTAGCGGGGGGCCCCACAGATACGCAGTATTTT.

This CDR3 reads CASSYSPGGSSYTEAFF. The CDR3 DNA reads as TGTGCCAGCAGTTACTCCCCTGGGGGATCTAGTTACACTGAAGCTTTCTTT. The V call is TRBV6-2 or TRBV6-3, the J call TRBJ1-1; D is possibly TRBD1 (5 bases). Germline loops: CDR1 MNHEY, CDR2 SVGEGT. Trimming left V 0 bases short and J 3 bases short, with 17 bases between. The CDR3 totals 17 residues.

Many counts were recorded for this clonotype. The chain's CDR3 is CASSYGLADSYEQYF. The CDR3 DNA reads TGTGCCAGCAGTTACGGACTAGCCGATTCCTACGAGCAGTACTTC. V and J are TRBV6-2 or TRBV6-3 and TRBJ2-7; 8 bases map to TRBD2. Trimming at V came to 2 bases and at J to 1 base, leaving 4 bases not matched to a gene. The V gene's germline CDR1 is MNHEY and CDR2 SVGEGT. The CDR3 totals 15 residues.

The V gene is TRBV27, the J gene TRBJ2-1; a possible D gene is TRBD1 (7 bases). V was shortened by 5 bases and J by 4 bases, with 12 bases between the two germline ends. Germline CDR1 and CDR2: MNHEY and SMNVEV (reference sequence). CDR3 length: 14 residues. CDR3 sequence (DNA): TGTGCCAGCAGTGGCCAGGGGGGATACAATGAGCAGTTCTTC. This gives the protein CASSGQGGYNEQFF.

The V and J genes are TRBV7-9 and TRBJ2-2, with no clear D. This CDR3 has 13 amino acids. With 5 bases removed from V and 7 bases from J, the gap between germline ends came to 11 bases. The germline V gene has CDR1 SEHNR and CDR2 FQNEAQ (reference sequence). CDR3 nucleotide sequence: TGTGCCAGCAGCCCGCCGTTTGGCGGGGAGCTGTTTTTT. It is translated as CASSPPFGGELFF.

This clonotype was seen at least ten times. V is TRBV6-2 or TRBV6-3 and J is TRBJ1-1; 9 bases line up with TRBD1. Germline CDR1 reads MNHEY; CDR2 reads SVGEGT. There are 13 residues in the CDR3. With V trimmed by 2 bases and J by 10 bases, 5 bases remained unmatched. The CDR3 loop reads CASSYPRTGAAFF. DNA for the CDR3: TGTGCCAGCAGTTACCCACGGACAGGGGCAGCTTTCTTT.

This clonotype came up once. The rearrangement links TRBV7-9 to TRBJ1-6; 8 nucleotides line up with TRBD1. Trimming cost V 3 bases and J 8 bases; bases outside gene matches: 3. Germline V gene sequence: CDR1 SEHNR, CDR2 FQNEAQ (reference sequence). This CDR3 is 14 amino acids long. The CDR3 spells CASSFGQGDSPLHF. The CDR3 DNA reads TGTGCCAGCAGCTTCGGACAGGGAGATTCACCCCTCCACTTT.

Details on this clonotype: A read error is possible here, since a much larger clone lies one base away. The conserved closing phenylalanine or tryptophan is absent in this CDR3, likely reflecting a read error. This rearrangement joins TRBV7-8 to TRBJ1-3; D unresolved. V was pared by 3 bases and J by 0 bases, with 9 bases between. CDR1 is SGHVS, CDR2 FQNEAQ, per germline. The CDR3 spans 15 residues. The CDR3 protein is CASSFATSSGNTIYS. CDR3 sequence (DNA): TGTGCCAGCAGCTTTGCCACAAGCTCTGGAAACACCATATATTCT.

This chain joins TRBV7-9 and TRBJ1-5; D possibly corresponds to TRBD1 (6 bases). Germline V gene sequence: CDR1 SEHNR, CDR2 FQNEAQ (reference sequence). CDR3 length: 16 amino acids. Trimming shortened V by 0 bases and J by 6 bases, and 15 bases separated the two germline ends. The CDR3 DNA reads as TGTGCCAGCAGCTTAGCGGTTGGGGGACACCCTCAGCCCCAGCATTTT. Translation: CASSLAVGGHPQPQHF.

V gene TRBV19 combines with J gene TRBJ1-5; maybe TRBD1 (5 bases). CDR3 size: 16 residues. Germline CDR1 LNHDA, CDR2 SQIVND (reference sequence). With 10 bases removed from V and 3 bases from J, the gap between germline ends came to 22 bases. The CDR3 region is CATDRGARDFNQPQHF. As DNA, the CDR3 is TGTGCCACTGATCGCGGCGCCAGGGACTTCAATCAGCCCCAGCATTTT.

For the CDR3, the DNA is TGTGCCAGCAGCCGAACCGGGACAGGCCCTGGGGCCAACGTCCTGACTTTC. The encoded protein is CASSRTGTGPGANVLTF. V gene TRBV9 combines with J gene TRBJ2-6, with 8 bases identical to TRBD1. J gave up 2 bases and V 4 bases, and 8 bases lay outside the gene matches. Germline CDR1 and CDR2: SGDLS and YYNGEE. The length of the CDR3 is 17 residues.

The rearrangement joins TRBV12-3 or TRBV12-4 to TRBJ2-7; 9 positions match TRBD1. V lost 7 bases, J lost 2 bases, and 6 bases stayed unmatched. The CDR3 has 14 residues. As DNA, the CDR3 is TGTGCCAGCACCTGGACAGGGGAAACCTACGAGCAGTACTTC. Protein sequence: CASTWTGETYEQYF.

The chain combines TRBV2 with TRBJ2-5, with 14 bases that match TRBD2. V lost 9 bases and J lost 4; bases outside the gene matches: 7. The CDR3 extends over 15 amino acids. Germline V gives CDR1 SNHLY, CDR2 FYNNEI. CDR3 in DNA: TGTGCCAGTTCGACTAGCGGGGGGGTTCGAGAGACCCAGTACTTC. The encoded protein is CASSTSGGVRETQYF.

This clonotype has more than one count but fewer than ten. The rearrangement joins TRBV20-1 to TRBJ2-1; the D gene is possibly TRBD2 (5 bases). V lost 0 bases to trimming and J lost 6 bases, with 30 bases between them. This CDR3 has 20 residues. Germline CDR1 DFQATT, CDR2 SNEGSKA (reference sequence). The CDR3 is CSARDDIPQGGVKWSNEQFF. For the CDR3, the DNA is TGCAGTGCTAGAGATGACATCCCCCAAGGAGGCGTAAAGTGGAGCAATGAGCAGTTCTTC.

This clonotype was seen more than once but under ten times. This chain joins TRBV4-2 and TRBJ2-2; D is possibly TRBD2 (5 bases). V was cut by 2 bases and J by 5 bases, with 9 bases left in between. The germline V gene has CDR1 LGHNA and CDR2 YNFKEQ. The CDR3 sequence is 14 residues long. The CDR3 nucleotides are TGTGCCAGCAGCCAACCAACGGGGACCGGGGAGCTGTTTTTT. It encodes CASSQPTGTGELFF.

The chain joins TRBV20-1 to TRBJ2-7; no reliable D call. The CDR3 runs 14 residues. The germline V gene has CDR1 DFQATT and CDR2 SNEGSKA (reference sequence). V lost 1 base to trimming and J lost 3 bases, with 13 bases between them. CDR3 sequence: CSARGSTTLYEQYF. The CDR3 region has the DNA TGCAGTGCTAGAGGGTCCACGACTCTCTACGAGCAGTACTTC.

This chain's CDR3 is CASSPARGVGTEAFF. CDR3 in DNA: TGTGCCAGCAGCCCCGCCCGGGGGGTCGGCACTGAAGCTTTCTTT. The chain couples TRBV7-9 to TRBJ1-1, with D tentatively TRBD1 (5 bases). The germline V gene encodes CDR1 SEHNR and CDR2 FQNEAQ (reference sequence). This CDR3 is built from 15 residues. Trimming removed 5 bases at V and 4 bases at J, with 17 bases between.

The chain is built from TRBV4-2 and TRBJ2-7; 9 bases are a match to TRBD2. After removal of 2 bases from V and 2 bases from J, the junction contained 13 bases not matched to a gene. The CDR3 extends over 18 amino acids. Germline V gene sequence: CDR1 LGHNA, CDR2 YNFKEQ. The CDR3 DNA reads TGTGCCAGCAGCCAATTTGCTAGCGGGGTGATGATAACCTACGAGCAGTACTTC. It encodes CASSQFASGVMITYEQYF.

This clonotype turned up a few times. CDR3 in amino acids: CASSLEVNTEAFF. The CDR3, as DNA: TGCGCCAGCAGCTTGGAAGTGAACACTGAAGCTTTCTTT. The chain recombines TRBV5-1 with TRBJ1-1; D gene uncertain. V lost 0 bases, J lost 0 bases, and 3 bases lay in between. The CDR3 is 13 amino acids. The germline gives CDR1 SGHRS, CDR2 YFSETQ.

This rearrangement joins TRBV12-3 or TRBV12-4 to TRBJ1-5, with D unclear. CDR3 length equals 13 residues. Trimming took off 6 bases at V and 3 bases at J, with 9 bases between the two ends. The CDR3 sequence is CASRQWINQPQHF. CDR3 nucleotide sequence: TGTGCCAGCAGACAGTGGATCAATCAGCCCCAGCATTTT.

In this sample, this clonotype turned up many times. The rearrangement joins TRBV7-2 to TRBJ2-5; possible D gene TRBD2, 5 bases. Germline CDR1 reads SGHTA; CDR2 reads FQGNSA. The CDR3 covers 14 residues. Trimming stripped 3 bases from V and 0 bases from J, with 8 bases between. CDR3 sequence reads: CASSLSGYQETQYF. In DNA, the CDR3 is TGTGCCAGCAGCTTGAGCGGTTACCAAGAGACCCAGTACTTC.